The next 9 T cell receptor beta chains were all read from a single sample in a study of blood T cell repertoires in COVID-19. The assay was immunoSEQ multiplex PCR, and TCRdb's table has in-frame clones only and misses some. The profile covers roughly 140,000 clones, with about 81% appearing a single time and around 7.1% taken by the ten largest. Sequencing used PBMCs or T cells enriched from blood (not recorded which). All receptors derive from a man aged 50 to 60 who had recovered from COVID-19.

The chain carries TRBV3-1 (or the pseudogene TRBV3-2) and TRBJ1-6; a weak D match, TRBD1 (5 bases). Germline V lookup: CDR1 LGHDT, CDR2 YNNKEL (reference sequence). V dropped 6 bases and J dropped 4 bases, with 13 bases sitting between them. There are 15 residues in the CDR3. The CDR3 region has the DNA TGTGCCAGCAGGGCAGGGTATTATTATAATTCACCCCTCCACTTT. Translation: CASRAGYYYNSPLHF.

The V and J genes are TRBV7-6 and TRBJ2-2, with a tentative D call TRBD1 (6 bases). CDR3 length: 14 residues. Germline V gene sequence: CDR1 SGHVS, CDR2 FNYEAQ. V was clipped by 2 bases and J by 6 bases, with 10 bases between them. Here the CDR3 reads CASSLTTGSGELFF. The CDR3 DNA sequence: TGTGCCAGCAGCTTAACTACAGGGTCCGGGGAGCTGTTTTTT.

The chain employs TRBV7-8 and TRBJ2-7; 8 bases fit TRBD1. Germline assignment: CDR1 SGHVS and CDR2 FQNEAQ. The V and J ends lost 6 bases and 4 bases, in that order; junction bases with no gene match: 2. The CDR3 runs to 12 residues. CDR3 DNA sequence: TGTGCCAGCAGTCGACAGGGGTACGAGCAGTACTTC. Residues: CASSRQGYEQYF.

V and J are TRBV7-3 and TRBJ2-6, with a possible D match to TRBD2 (5 bases). V lost 0 bases and J 3 bases, leaving 12 bases between the germline ends. Germline CDR1 SGHTA, CDR2 FQGTGA. The CDR3 contains 17 residues. CDR3 loop: CASSLTLDWYGANVLTF. DNA of the CDR3: TGTGCCAGCAGCTTAACTCTGGACTGGTATGGGGCCAACGTCCTGACTTTC.

This rearrangement joins TRBV7-2 to TRBJ1-2; TRBD1 aligns across 10 bases. Germline V gene sequence: CDR1 SGHTA, CDR2 FQGNSA. The CDR3 covers 16 residues. After removal of 2 bases from V and 4 bases from J, the junction contained 7 bases not matched to a gene. The CDR3 coding sequence is TGTGCCAGCAGCTTAACCCGGACAGGGGGGACCTATGGCTACACCTTC. It encodes CASSLTRTGGTYGYTF.

V is TRBV12-5 and J is TRBJ1-5; 12 bases align to TRBD1. Germline CDR1 is LGHNT and CDR2 is FRNRAP. The V and J ends lost 4 bases and 3 bases, in that order; junction bases with no gene match: 7. CDR3 length equals 17 residues. The DNA for the CDR3 is TGTGCTAGTGGTTCCCACCCGGGACAGGGGGCCAATCAGCCCCAGCATTTT. Its protein is CASGSHPGQGANQPQHF. The entire variable domain, with the rest obtained from reference TRBV12-5 and TRBJ1-5, is as follows: DARVTQTPRHKVTEMGQEVTMRCQPILGHNTVFWYRQTMMQGLELLAYFRNRAPLDDSGMPKDRFSAEMPDATLATLKIQPSEPRDSAVYFCASGSHPGQGANQPQHFGDGTRLSIL.

The chain carries TRBV30 and TRBJ2-3, with TRBD1 as a possible D gene (5 bases). This CDR3 contains 13 residues. Germline assignment: CDR1 GTSNPN and CDR2 SVGIG (reference sequence). CDR3 in amino acids: CAWAGKSTDTQYF. CDR3 DNA: TGTGCGTGGGCAGGGAAAAGCACAGATACGCAGTATTTT.

This clone was observed at least ten times. The chain is built from TRBV18 and TRBJ2-1; 10 bases match TRBD2. The CDR3 length is 14 residues. V lost 4 bases and J lost 8; bases outside the gene matches: 5. Germline V gene lookup returns CDR1 KGHSH and CDR2 LQKENI. DNA of the CDR3: TGTGCCAGCTCACAGCGGGGGGGCACGGATGAGCAGTTCTTC. Amino acid sequence: CASSQRGGTDEQFF.

The V and J genes are TRBV10-2 and TRBJ2-2; TRBD2 might be the D (5 bases). V lost 3 bases to trimming and J lost 7 bases, with 15 bases between them. This CDR3 has 15 amino acids. Germline V gene lookup returns CDR1 WSHSY and CDR2 SAAADI. The CDR3 sequence is CASSEGYGRGGELFF. The CDR3 DNA reads as TGCGCCAGCAGTGAAGGATACGGACGGGGCGGGGAGCTGTTTTTT.